This T cell receptor beta chain came from a study of cytomegalovirus exposure and HLA in healthy donors. A word on this clone: What it recognizes is unknown.

The CDR3 has 15 amino acids. The trim removed 4 bases at V and 0 bases at J, leaving 4 bases unmatched. Germline lookup yields CDR1 SGHTA and CDR2 FQGNSA. Vbeta (60) and Jbeta (13) primers were used in the PCR. TCRdb's table, derived via immunoSEQ multiplex PCR, lists solely in-frame clones and lacks some. This table holds approximately 170,000 clones, just over 75% found once. Overall study results and limits: In a later analysis, TCR beta V- and J-gene trimming showed a link to a missense DCLRE1C variant.

This TCR was sampled from a woman aged 40 to 50 in good health and CMV-seronegative. This chain links TRBV7-2 with TRBJ2-3; 7 bases match TRBD2. Input material: PBMCs. The CDR3 spells CASSSRGVSTDTQYF. CDR3 DNA sequence: TGTGCCAGCAGCTCCCGGGGGGTGAGCACAGATACGCAGTATTTT.